This T cell receptor (beta chain) was documented in a study of siplizumab effects on memory and regulatory T cells. Germline V lookup: CDR1 SGHVS, CDR2 FQNEAQ. V was pared by 7 bases and J by 6 bases, with 13 bases between. CDR3 length: 12 amino acids. This clone was observed a handful of times. Clones were read by immunoSEQ multiplex PCR, and TCRdb kept only the in-frame ones, dropping some. The data show over 90,000 clones, roughly 90% seen once. The sample comprised CD4+ T cells sorted from blood. This chain connects TRBV7-8 to TRBJ2-7, with D hard to call. The receptor was derived from a human donor in good health. The CDR3 is CASNQAVGEQYF. The CDR3 bases are TGTGCCAGCAACCAGGCGGTGGGCGAGCAGTACTTC.